Sequencing of this T cell receptor (beta chain) was carried out in a study of quantifying T cell responses using KT2 cells. Study overall: TCR alpha and beta constant-region primers primed reverse transcription of RNA.

Each cDNA got a UMI-containing oligo ligated at its 3' end. First-round PCR used four to five cycles and beta primers RC1.1 and RC1.2 covering TRBC1 and TRBC2. Each CDR3 protein is one row after TCRdb ran MiXCR on the UMI-ligation and nested PCR reads. Here the sample spans some 50,000 distinct CDR3 sequences, under 14% being singletons. CDR1 and CDR2 from the germline V gene are MRHNA and SNTAGT. The CDR3 spans 14 residues. Trimming took 4 bases from V and 6 from J; bases not matched to a gene: 0. This clonotype was seen at least ten times. This sequence originates from a human donor. Sample: PBMCs spiked with cells of the T cell clone KT2. This chain joins TRBV6-4 and TRBJ2-1; 13 nucleotides line up with TRBD2. The CDR3 sequence: CASSGTSGGNEQFF. The DNA of the CDR3 is TGTGCCAGCAGTGGGACTAGCGGGGGCAATGAGCAGTTCTTC.